This T cell receptor beta chain originates from a study of response to subunit inactivated influenza vaccine. Regarding the study as a whole: A suggestion made by the authors is that each seasonal influenza vaccination recruits few new T cells.

One entry per CDR3 protein results from TCRdb running MiXCR on the RT-PCR reads. The sample comprises roughly 760,000 distinct CDR3 sequences, roughly 20% of which are singletons, and 10% to 13% rests with the top ten. Regarding this clonotype: Its antigen is unknown.

Sequencing used PBMCs from blood, obtained 5 days after vaccination. The source is a man between 45 and 60 years old who received an inactivated influenza vaccine.

CDR3 in DNA: TGTGCCAGCAGCTTTGGGGGAGGGCCCGCAGATACGCAGTATTTT. As protein: CASSFGGGPADTQYF. This chain joins TRBV7-2 and TRBJ2-3, with 7 bases aligning to TRBD2. This CDR3 has 15 amino acids. Germline V gene lookup returns CDR1 SGHTA and CDR2 FQGNSA. V was clipped by 3 bases and J by 4 bases; unmatched bases: 7.